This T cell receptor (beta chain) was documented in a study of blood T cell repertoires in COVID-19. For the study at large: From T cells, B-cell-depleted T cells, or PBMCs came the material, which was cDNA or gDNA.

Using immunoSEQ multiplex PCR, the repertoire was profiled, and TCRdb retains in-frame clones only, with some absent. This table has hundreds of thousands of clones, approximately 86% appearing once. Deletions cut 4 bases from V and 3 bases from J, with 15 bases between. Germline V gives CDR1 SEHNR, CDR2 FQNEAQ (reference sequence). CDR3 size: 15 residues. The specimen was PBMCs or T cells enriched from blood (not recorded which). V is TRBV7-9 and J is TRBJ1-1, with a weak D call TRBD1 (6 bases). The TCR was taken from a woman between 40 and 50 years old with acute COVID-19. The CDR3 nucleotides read TGTGCCAGCAGCTGGGAACTAGGGGGGGACACTGAAGCTTTCTTT. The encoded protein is CASSWELGGDTEAFF.